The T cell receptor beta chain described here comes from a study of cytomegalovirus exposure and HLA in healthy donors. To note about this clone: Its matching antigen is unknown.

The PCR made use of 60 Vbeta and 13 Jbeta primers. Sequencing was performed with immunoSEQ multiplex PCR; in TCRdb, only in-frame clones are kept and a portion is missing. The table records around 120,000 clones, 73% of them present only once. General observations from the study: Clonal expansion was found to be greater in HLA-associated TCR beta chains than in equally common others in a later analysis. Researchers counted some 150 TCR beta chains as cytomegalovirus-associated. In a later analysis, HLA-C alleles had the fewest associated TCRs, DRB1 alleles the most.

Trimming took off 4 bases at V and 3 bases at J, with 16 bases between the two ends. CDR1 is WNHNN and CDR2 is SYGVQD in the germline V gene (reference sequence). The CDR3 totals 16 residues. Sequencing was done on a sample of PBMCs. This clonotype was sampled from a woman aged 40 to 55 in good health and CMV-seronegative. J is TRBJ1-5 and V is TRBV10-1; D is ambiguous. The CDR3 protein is CASSGCREGDNQPQHF. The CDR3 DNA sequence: TGCGCCAGCAGTGGGTGCCGGGAAGGCGACAATCAGCCCCAGCATTTT.